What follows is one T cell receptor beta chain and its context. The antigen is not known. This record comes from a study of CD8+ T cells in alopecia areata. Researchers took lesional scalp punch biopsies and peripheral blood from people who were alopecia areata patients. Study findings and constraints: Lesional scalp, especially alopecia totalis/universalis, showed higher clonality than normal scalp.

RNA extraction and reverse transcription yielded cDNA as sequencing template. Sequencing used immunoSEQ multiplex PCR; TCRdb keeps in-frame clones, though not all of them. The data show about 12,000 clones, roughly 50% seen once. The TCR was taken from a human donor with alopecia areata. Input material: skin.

This CDR3 reads CASSVVLAGERATQYF. CDR3 DNA: TGTGCCAGCAGCGTAGTACTAGCGGGGGAAAGGGCTACGCAGTATTTT. This sequence joins TRBV9 and TRBJ2-3; TRBD2 matches at 11 bases. Per the germline V gene, CDR1 is SGDLS and CDR2 is YYNGEE. CDR3 length: 16 amino acids. Trimming took 0 bases from V and 8 from J; bases not matched to a gene: 8.